This T cell receptor beta chain was retrieved from a study of CD8+CD57+ T cells in acquired aplastic anemia. V was cut by 4 bases and J by 12 bases, with 15 bases left in between. There are 12 residues in the CDR3. CDR1 is SNHLY and CDR2 is FYNNEI in the germline V gene. Profiles of TCR beta VDJ and CDR3 were generated from a genomic DNA template. TCRdb re-called the reads through MiXCR, storing one row per CDR3 protein. This table holds around 130,000 distinct CDR3 sequences, 48% found once. This chain joins TRBV2 and TRBJ1-2; possible D gene TRBD1, 5 bases. Sequencing was carried out using sorted CD4+, CD8+, or CD8+CD57+ T cells (not recorded which) from PBMCs. The clonotype comes from a human donor in good health, serving as a control. For the CDR3, the DNA is TGTGCCAGCAGTGGGCAGGGAGAGGTCCACACCTTC. Protein sequence: CASSGQGEVHTF.